The following is a T cell receptor beta chain sequence with its context. Its antigen is still unknown. TCR beta cDNA was generated via 5'RACE template switching incorporating UMIs. TCRdb re-called the 5' RACE reads and shows each CDR3 protein once, DNA omitted. Its table lists over 200,000 distinct CDR3 sequences. This record comes from a study of T cells expressing NK-cell markers. The study, taken as a whole, reports: These clonotypes, the leaders elsewhere, also led the CD3+CD56-NKG2C+ fraction in several donors. Each of 6 or 7 donors carried dominant NKG2C+ clonotypes accounting for about 1.0-7.5% of CD8+ T cells.

The CDR3 length is 13 residues. Germline V gene sequence: CDR1 SGHRS, CDR2 YFSETQ. The V gene is TRBV5-1, the J gene TRBJ2-7. Sample: blood T cells: a sorted CD56 or NKG2C T cell subset, CD4+ or CD8+ T cells, or bulk PBMC T cells (not recorded which). The source of this sequence is a man between 18 and 35 years old in good health. The CDR3 sequence: CASSLSSDGKQYF.